What follows is one T cell receptor beta chain and its context. The target antigen is unknown. The sample is drawn from a study of identical twins. Study conclusions and caveats: Less excess twin sharing appeared in beta out-of-frame sequences.

TCRdb ran MiXCR on the 5' RACE reads and lists one entry per CDR3 protein. The profile shows a few hundred thousand distinct CDR3 sequences, 9.5% to 10% of them singletons. Trimming left V 4 bases short and J 4 bases short, with 17 bases between. This CDR3 is built from 17 residues. These sequences were also reported in another study, on yellow fever vaccine responses in identical twins.

Sequencing input: PBMCs. The chain couples TRBV12-3 or TRBV12-4 to TRBJ2-6, with a weak D call TRBD1 (5 bases). This TCR derives from a woman aged 18-29 years in good health. This CDR3 reads CASSSNPQGEGANVLTF. CDR3 coding DNA: TGTGCCAGCAGTTCCAACCCGCAAGGGGAAGGGGCCAACGTCCTGACTTTC.